This TCR beta chain came from a study of T-cell memory formation after mild COVID-19. The CDR3 runs 13 residues. The germline V and J ends were trimmed by 5 bases and 7 bases, with 9 bases remaining between them. Study-wide results and limits: Researchers report contracting CD4+ clones mostly in CM and EM, with CD8+ clones in EMRA. There were some responding clones in pre-infection memory, which suggested that cross-reactive memory had joined.

Each CDR3 protein gets one entry after TCRdb re-called the 5' RACE reads with MiXCR. The sample carries 350,000 to 400,000 distinct CDR3 sequences, 13% to 15% recorded once. This clonotype was counted between two and nine times. Its antigen is unknown. The chain carries TRBV12-3 or TRBV12-4 and TRBJ1-6; D call uncertain. The clonotype comes from a man younger than 35 who had mild COVID-19 (a few samples of this study predate the infection). Cell type and time point are not known. Input material: PBMCs or a T cell subset sorted from them (not recorded which). CDR3 bases: TGTGCCAGCAGTCCCGGTTGGAATTCACCCCTCCACTTT. Residues: CASSPGWNSPLHF.